The 32 T cell receptor beta chains in this list originate from one sample, sequenced in a study of T cell responses to AZD1222 COVID-19 vaccine. TCRdb's copy holds only in-frame clones and misses some; the assay was immunoSEQ multiplex PCR. This sample yields roughly 100,000 clones, of which about 80% are seen a single time; 5% belongs to the top ten. The material was peripheral blood, obtained on day 0 of AZD1222 vaccination. The receptors stem from an adult in good health.

This chain connects TRBV4-2 to TRBJ2-7; maybe TRBD2 (6 bases). The CDR3 extends over 15 amino acids. V was pared by 1 base and J by 3 bases, with 13 bases between. From germline, CDR1 is LGHNA and CDR2 YNFKEQ. CDR3 in amino acids: CASSQALWGDYEQYF. The CDR3 region has the DNA TGTGCCAGCAGCCAAGCCCTCTGGGGGGACTACGAGCAGTACTTC.

CDR3 DNA: TGCGCCAGCAGCCAATACGGGGCATCCGAGCAGTACTTC. Its protein product is CASSQYGASEQYF. The chain couples TRBV4-3 to TRBJ2-7, with D perhaps given as TRBD1 or TRBD2 (5 bases each). Germline CDR1 reads LGHNA; CDR2 reads YSLEER. Deletions cut 2 bases from V and 6 bases from J, with 11 bases between. The CDR3 covers 13 residues.

V gene TRBV29-1 combines with J gene TRBJ1-1; no reliable D call. Germline values: CDR1 SQVTM, CDR2 ANQGSEA. This CDR3 is built from 13 residues. Trimming took off 1 base at V and 1 base at J, with 7 bases between the two ends. This CDR3 is CSVEGLANTEAFF. Here the CDR3 DNA reads TGCAGCGTTGAAGGGCTCGCGAACACTGAAGCTTTCTTT.

The chain links TRBV7-2 to TRBJ1-5, with 7 positions matching TRBD1. This CDR3 has 16 amino acids. V shed 1 base and J 9 bases; nucleotides not matched to a gene: 12. Germline CDR1 reads SGHTA; CDR2 reads FQGNSA. The CDR3 sequence is CASSLEQGGLGWPQHF. The CDR3 bases are TGTGCCAGCAGCTTAGAGCAGGGGGGATTAGGTTGGCCCCAGCATTTT.

The chain couples TRBV3-1 (or the pseudogene TRBV3-2) to TRBJ2-7, with D unclear. CDR1 is LGHDT and CDR2 is YNNKEL in the germline V gene (reference sequence). The CDR3 has 12 residues. Trimming took off 0 bases at V and 2 bases at J, with 2 bases between the two ends. CDR3 loop: CASSQDPYEQYF. CDR3 nucleotides: TGTGCCAGCAGCCAAGACCCCTACGAGCAGTACTTC.

This chain's CDR3 is CASSVRASTDTQYF. CDR3 DNA: TGTGCCAGCAGTGTAAGGGCTAGCACAGATACGCAGTATTTT. J is TRBJ2-3 and V is TRBV25-1, with unresolved D. The CDR3 spans 14 residues. Trimming took off 4 bases at V and 0 bases at J, with 8 bases between the two ends. Germline CDR1 MGHDK, CDR2 SYGVNS.

This sequence joins TRBV7-2 and TRBJ1-1; the D gene is possibly TRBD1 (5 bases). The CDR3 has 15 amino acids. CDR1 is SGHTA and CDR2 is FQGNSA in the germline V gene. Trimming pared 0 bases from V and 4 bases from J, leaving 12 bases between. CDR3 amino acids: CASSLAFARATEAFF. The CDR3 coding sequence is TGTGCCAGCAGCTTAGCTTTCGCCAGGGCCACTGAAGCTTTCTTT.

This sequence joins TRBV4-3 and TRBJ1-2; perhaps TRBD1 as D (6 bases). This CDR3 is 14 amino acids long. V was trimmed by 0 bases and J by 4 bases, leaving 9 bases between them. CDR1 and CDR2 (germline): LGHNA, YSLEER. The CDR3 protein is CASSQEAGVYGYTF. The CDR3 DNA is TGCGCCAGCAGCCAAGAGGCAGGGGTCTATGGCTACACCTTC.

The chain is built from TRBV4-1 and TRBJ1-2; D uncertain. CDR1 and CDR2 from the germline V gene are MGHRA and YSYEKL. Trimming stripped 0 bases from V and 2 bases from J, with 10 bases between. CDR3 size: 15 residues. The CDR3 here is CASSQENSLNYGYTF. DNA of the CDR3: TGCGCCAGCAGCCAAGAAAACAGCTTAAACTATGGCTACACCTTC.

CDR3 residues: CASSYYGQGSISNQPQHF. The CDR3 DNA sequence: TGTGCCAGCAGTTACTACGGACAGGGGTCGATAAGCAATCAGCCCCAGCATTTT. The rearrangement joins TRBV6-2 or TRBV6-3 to TRBJ1-5, with TRBD1 matching 9 bases. The ends lost 1 base at V and 1 base at J; junction bases unmatched: 8. The CDR3 runs to 18 residues. Germline V gives CDR1 MNHEY, CDR2 SVGEGT.

CDR3 residues: CASSLDQVYGYTF. CDR3 DNA: TGTGCCAGCAGCTTAGACCAGGTGTATGGCTACACCTTC. This rearrangement joins TRBV7-2 to TRBJ1-2; D unresolved. V gave up 1 base and J gave up 5 bases, with 8 bases separating them. CDR1 SGHTA and CDR2 FQGNSA come from the germline V gene. The length of the CDR3 is 13 residues.

This rearrangement joins TRBV5-5 to TRBJ1-2; TRBD1 matches 10 bases. The CDR3 contains 14 residues. Per germline, CDR1 SGHKS and CDR2 YYEKEE (reference sequence). Losses at the gene ends were 3 bases for V and 3 bases for J; bases not matched to a gene: 2. The CDR3 DNA follows: TGTGCCAGCAGCTCGACAGGGGGCGACTATGGCTACACCTTC. This sequence encodes CASSSTGGDYGYTF.

The gene calls are TRBV6-6 and TRBJ2-1, with D maybe TRBD1 (6 bases). This CDR3 has 13 residues. CDR1 and CDR2 from the germline V gene are MNHNY and SVGAGI (reference sequence). V was cut by 6 bases and J by 7 bases, with 13 bases left in between. In DNA form, the CDR3 reads TGTGCCAGCAGCCCCATAGGGGGAAATGAGCAGTTCTTC. Its translation: CASSPIGGNEQFF.

V is TRBV6-2 or TRBV6-3 and J is TRBJ1-2; 7 bases line up with TRBD1. The CDR3 spans 14 residues. Germline CDR1 and CDR2: MNHEY and SVGEGT. V lost 0 bases to trimming and J lost 6 bases; unmatched junction nucleotides: 4. The CDR3 loop is CASSYSGGNNGYTF. DNA for the CDR3: TGTGCCAGCAGTTACTCAGGGGGCAACAATGGCTACACCTTC.

This clone occurred a few times. CDR3 sequence (DNA): TGTGCTAGTGGTTTGGGGATCTCTGGAAACACCATATATTTT. Translating it yields CASGLGISGNTIYF. The chain is built from TRBV12-5 and TRBJ1-3; D call uncertain. CDR1 and CDR2 (germline): LGHNT, FRNRAP. The CDR3 has 14 residues. V was shortened by 1 base and J by 0 bases, with 4 bases between the two germline ends.

This chain joins TRBV19 and TRBJ1-5; possible D gene TRBD1, 5 bases. The germline gives CDR1 LNHDA, CDR2 SQIVND (reference sequence). V gave up 1 base and J gave up 11 bases, with 12 bases separating them. The CDR3 consists of 13 residues. The CDR3 loop is CASSIASRAAQHF. Written as DNA, the CDR3 is TGTGCCAGTAGTATAGCTAGCAGGGCCGCCCAGCATTTT.

The chain employs TRBV10-1 and TRBJ2-1, with 8 bases lining up with TRBD2. CDR1 and CDR2 (germline): WNHNN, SYGVQD (reference sequence). V shed 2 bases and J 0 bases; nucleotides not matched to a gene: 3. The CDR3 length is 16 residues. In DNA form, the CDR3 reads TGCGCCAGCAGTGAGGGCGGGGGGAGCTCCTACAATGAGCAGTTCTTC. It translates to CASSEGGGSSYNEQFF.

The genes are TRBV6-2 or TRBV6-3 and TRBJ2-3, with 8 bases that match TRBD1. This CDR3 contains 14 residues. CDR1 is MNHEY and CDR2 is SVGEGT in the germline V gene. The V segment lost 0 bases and the J segment 8 bases; nucleotides outside the gene matches: 4. The CDR3 sequence: CASSYSTGAATQYF. The CDR3 DNA sequence: TGTGCCAGCAGTTACTCGACAGGGGCTGCTACGCAGTATTTT.

The sample holds a few counts of this clone. This rearrangement joins TRBV6-1 to TRBJ1-4; possibly TRBD1 for D (6 bases). The V gene lost 3 bases and the J gene lost 8 bases, with 13 bases spanning the gap. Germline values: CDR1 MNHNS, CDR2 SASEGT. CDR3 length equals 14 residues. The CDR3 DNA reads as TGTGCCAGCAGTGAGGACAGCAATGGAGAAAAACTGTTTTTT. Protein sequence: CASSEDSNGEKLFF.

The V and J genes are TRBV4-1 and TRBJ1-5; D unclear. Germline CDR1 and CDR2: MGHRA and YSYEKL. The CDR3 sequence is 16 residues long. The germline V and J ends were trimmed by 0 bases and 5 bases, with 14 bases remaining between them. CDR3 sequence (DNA): TGCGCCAGCAGCCAAGATTCTTATTTGGGCGATCAGCCCCAGCATTTT. Residues: CASSQDSYLGDQPQHF.

The V gene is TRBV19, the J gene TRBJ2-3; the match to TRBD2 covers 7 bases. The CDR3 is made up of 16 amino acids. The trim removed 4 bases at V and 2 bases at J, leaving 9 bases unmatched. Germline assignment: CDR1 LNHDA and CDR2 SQIVND (reference sequence). The CDR3 DNA sequence: TGTGCCAGTAGTAGGGGTCGAGCGGGGATCACAGATACGCAGTATTTT. This gives the protein CASSRGRAGITDTQYF.

This rearrangement joins TRBV14 to TRBJ2-7; D is possibly TRBD2 (7 bases). V was trimmed by 1 base and J by 0 bases, leaving 16 bases between them. CDR3 size: 17 residues. Germline CDR1 reads SGHDN; CDR2 reads FVKESK. The CDR3 DNA reads as TGTGCCAGCAGCCAAGGATATCGGGGGGCCCGCTCCTACGAGCAGTACTTC. Its translation is CASSQGYRGARSYEQYF.

The chain links TRBV3-1 (or the pseudogene TRBV3-2) to TRBJ1-5; D not resolved. Between the trimmed V and J ends, which lost 2 bases and 4 bases, there was a span of 12 bases. Germline V gives CDR1 LGHDT, CDR2 YNNKEL (reference sequence). The length of the CDR3 is 15 residues. This CDR3 reads CASSQSVGRNQPQHF. For the CDR3, the DNA is TGTGCCAGCAGCCAAAGTGTCGGACGGAATCAGCCCCAGCATTTT.

The V call is TRBV2, the J call TRBJ2-4; 7 nucleotides agree with TRBD2. CDR3 length: 16 residues. Unmatched junction bases numbered 9, after V lost 7 bases and J lost 0 bases. Germline CDR1 SNHLY, CDR2 FYNNEI. CDR3 coding DNA: TGTGCCAGCATGGGGACTACGTGGATAGCCAAAAACATTCAGTACTTC. It is translated as CASMGTTWIAKNIQYF.

This chain uses TRBV6-5 with TRBJ2-5; D ambiguous. The CDR3 runs to 11 residues. Germline CDR1 MNHEY, CDR2 SVGAGI. Trimming removed 10 bases at V and 3 bases at J, with 9 bases between. In DNA form, the CDR3 reads TGTGCCACCAAAACCAAAGAGACCCAGTACTTC. Encoded protein: CATKTKETQYF.

V gene TRBV19 combines with J gene TRBJ1-1; 8 nucleotides agree with TRBD1. This CDR3 region has 13 residues. Germline V gene sequence: CDR1 LNHDA, CDR2 SQIVND (reference sequence). Losses at the gene ends were 9 bases for V and 1 base for J; bases not matched to a gene: 4. DNA of the CDR3: TGTGCCAGCCGGGACAGGCCGAACACTGAAGCTTTCTTT. Translation gives CASRDRPNTEAFF.

V is TRBV18 and J is TRBJ1-2; maybe TRBD1 (6 bases). V was clipped by 0 bases and J by 3 bases, with 8 bases between them. Looked up from germline, CDR1 is KGHSH and CDR2 is LQKENI. The CDR3 loop spans 14 amino acids. CDR3 nucleotide sequence: TGTGCCAGCTCACCACCGCGACAGGACTATGGCTACACCTTC. Its translation is CASSPPRQDYGYTF.

This clone came up once. This chain joins TRBV6-1 and TRBJ1-2; possible D gene TRBD1, 5 bases. Germline-derived CDR1 and CDR2 are MNHNS and SASEGT. This CDR3 comprises 16 residues. Trimming cost V 3 bases and J 4 bases, with 18 bases left between them. CDR3 in DNA: TGTGCCAGCAGTGATCTAAGGGGAAGGGGTTCCTATGGCTACACCTTC. This sequence encodes CASSDLRGRGSYGYTF.

The V gene is TRBV4-3, the J gene TRBJ2-1; 11 nucleotides match TRBD2. V dropped 1 base and J dropped 7; count of bases not matched to a gene: 6. This CDR3 has 16 residues. Germline CDR1 is LGHNA and CDR2 is YSLEER. This CDR3 is CASSQAVAGGRNEQFF. The DNA for the CDR3 is TGCGCCAGCAGCCAAGCGGTAGCGGGGGGGCGGAATGAGCAGTTCTTC.

The V gene is TRBV4-3, the J gene TRBJ2-3; D possibly corresponds to TRBD2 (5 bases). The length of the CDR3 is 16 residues. Trimming stripped 0 bases from V and 2 bases from J, with 12 bases between. Germline CDR1 LGHNA, CDR2 YSLEER. CDR3 residues: CASSQEWPGSTDTQYF. CDR3 in DNA: TGCGCCAGCAGCCAAGAATGGCCGGGGTCCACAGATACGCAGTATTTT.

Only a few counts were recorded for this clone. The J gene is TRBJ1-5, the V gene TRBV7-2; 9 positions agree with TRBD1. CDR1 and CDR2 from the germline V gene are SGHTA and FQGNSA. This CDR3 region has 15 residues. The J segment lost 4 bases and the V segment lost 5 bases, leaving 6 bases of the junction unmatched. The CDR3 DNA follows: TGTGCCAGCAGCCCAAAGACAGGGGGAAATCAGCCCCAGCATTTT. It codes for CASSPKTGGNQPQHF.

J is TRBJ1-5 and V is TRBV6-5, with a possible D match to TRBD1 (5 bases). The CDR3 runs to 13 residues. Trimming shortened V by 8 bases and J by 2 bases, and 10 bases separated the two germline ends. Per germline, CDR1 MNHEY and CDR2 SVGAGI. Here the CDR3 DNA reads TGTGCCAGCCAGACAGCCGGCAATCAGCCCCAGCATTTT. Translated, it gives CASQTAGNQPQHF.